Below are 20 T cell receptor beta chains sequenced from a single sample in a study of PD-L1 blockade in urothelial cancer. Libraries were prepared by immunoSEQ multiplex PCR; TCRdb keeps only in-frame clonotypes and omits some of them. Among about 39,000 clones listed, approximately 93% were seen once. Specified time point: pretreatment peripheral blood. The sequenced sample was PBMCs, obtained around atezolizumab (anti-PD-L1) treatment. These TCRs come from a woman between 55 and 75 years old with urothelial cancer.

The V and J genes are TRBV7-9 and TRBJ2-1, with 7 bases fitting TRBD2. The germline V gene has CDR1 SEHNR and CDR2 FQNEAQ (reference sequence). V dropped 6 bases and J dropped 0; count of bases not matched to a gene: 5. The CDR3 loop spans 15 amino acids. The CDR3 sequence: CASRLADVSYNEQFF. In nucleotides, the CDR3 is TGTGCCAGCAGGCTAGCGGATGTCTCCTACAATGAGCAGTTCTTC.

The rearrangement links TRBV29-1 to TRBJ2-3; tentatively, D is TRBD1 (6 bases). Trimming removed 5 bases from V and 2 bases from J, with 23 bases in between. Per the germline V gene, CDR1 is SQVTM and CDR2 is ANQGSEA. This CDR3 is built from 17 residues. DNA of the CDR3: TGCAGCGTTCTTCCCCGCCGATCGACAGGCCTCACAGATACGCAGTATTTT. This encodes CSVLPRRSTGLTDTQYF.

This clone came up once. The rearrangement uses TRBV9 and TRBJ2-6, with D perhaps matching TRBD1 (5 bases). The length of the CDR3 is 19 residues. The V and J ends lost 4 bases and 0 bases respectively, with 20 bases between them. Germline loops: CDR1 SGDLS, CDR2 YYNGEE. CDR3 nucleotides: TGTGCCAGCAGCAGCCCTAGGGGCTCCCTACCCTCTGGGGCCAACGTCCTGACTTTC. Amino acid sequence: CASSSPRGSLPSGANVLTF.

The chain recombines TRBV6-5 with TRBJ1-4; TRBD1 aligns across 7 bases. Germline CDR1 and CDR2: MNHEY and SVGAGI. Germline trimming cut 5 bases from V and 6 bases from J; bases unmatched to any gene: 9. CDR3 size: 15 residues. CDR3 residues: CASSRVTGSDEKLFF. CDR3 DNA sequence: TGTGCCAGCAGTCGAGTGACAGGGAGTGATGAAAAACTGTTTTTT.

This rearrangement joins TRBV28 to TRBJ2-6, with 8 bases fitting TRBD1. Germline trimming cut 4 bases from V and 4 bases from J; bases unmatched to any gene: 12. The CDR3 length is 18 residues. The germline gives CDR1 MDHEN, CDR2 SYDVKM. CDR3 nucleotides: TGTGCCAGCAGTTACGCTGGACAGGGATGGGGCGGGGCCAACGTCCTGACTTTC. It yields the protein CASSYAGQGWGGANVLTF.

The chain has TRBV19 and TRBJ2-2, with 12 bases lining up with TRBD2. Trimming took 7 bases from V and 7 from J; bases not matched to a gene: 7. CDR1 LNHDA and CDR2 SQIVND come from the germline V gene (reference sequence). The CDR3 is 15 amino acids. The CDR3 DNA follows: TGTGCCAGTATTCGACTAGCGGGAGAAGGCGGGGAGCTGTTTTTT. This codes for CASIRLAGEGGELFF.

The J gene is TRBJ2-3, the V gene TRBV19; 10 nucleotides line up with TRBD2. This CDR3 is built from 15 residues. Germline CDR1 is LNHDA and CDR2 is SQIVND (reference sequence). With V trimmed by 1 base and J by 4 bases, 2 bases remained unmatched. The CDR3 DNA reads TGTGCCAGTAGTATAGGTAGCGGGAGGCCAGATACGCAGTATTTT. Its protein is CASSIGSGRPDTQYF.

V usage is TRBV11-3 and J usage is TRBJ2-3; 7 bases agree with TRBD2. The V segment lost 5 bases and the J segment 1 base; nucleotides outside the gene matches: 12. The CDR3 loop spans 17 amino acids. CDR1 and CDR2 from the germline V gene are SGHNT and YENEEA. Here the CDR3 DNA reads TGTGCCAGCAGCCCAAGCCCTAGCGGAAGACGCACAGATACGCAGTATTTT. It translates to CASSPSPSGRRTDTQYF.

This CDR3 reads CASSEAAAGQETQYF. Here the CDR3 DNA reads TGCGCCAGCAGTGAGGCCGCGGCGGGCCAAGAGACCCAGTACTTC. This chain joins TRBV10-2 and TRBJ2-5; perhaps TRBD2 as D (5 bases). Deletions cut 2 bases from V and 1 base from J, with 11 bases between. CDR3 length: 15 residues. Germline loops: CDR1 WSHSY, CDR2 SAAADI.

The chain's CDR3 is CASSPRVLSYNEQFF. As DNA, the CDR3 is TGTGCCAGCAGCCCCCGGGTCCTGTCCTACAATGAGCAGTTCTTC. The chain joins TRBV4-2 to TRBJ2-1; D ambiguous. Germline loops: CDR1 LGHNA, CDR2 YNFKEQ. V lost 4 bases, J lost 1 base, and 11 bases lay in between. This CDR3 comprises 15 residues.

The CDR3, as DNA: TGTGCCAGCAGTTTTCAGGGAAACACAGATACGCAGTATTTT. Translated: CASSFQGNTDTQYF. The chain combines TRBV27 with TRBJ2-3, with D perhaps TRBD1 (5 bases). The CDR3 is made up of 14 amino acids. Looked up from germline, CDR1 is MNHEY and CDR2 is SMNVEV (reference sequence). Deletions cut 3 bases from V and 2 bases from J, with 9 bases between.

This chain uses TRBV5-1 with TRBJ2-6; 11 nucleotides match TRBD2. The V segment lost 0 bases and the J segment 2 bases; nucleotides outside the gene matches: 22. The CDR3 runs 24 residues. The germline V gene encodes CDR1 SGHRS and CDR2 YFSETQ. The DNA for the CDR3 is TGCGCCAGCAGCTTGGCCTATCTAGCGGGAGGAGGTAGTGAAGGTAGTCCTGGGGCCAACGTCCTGACTTTC. As protein: CASSLAYLAGGGSEGSPGANVLTF.

The V call is TRBV7-9, the J call TRBJ2-7, with D possibly TRBD2 on 5 matching bases. The CDR3 spans 15 residues. Germline values: CDR1 SEHNR, CDR2 FQNEAQ (reference sequence). The V end lost 5 bases, the J end lost 5 bases, and 19 bases lay between the germline ends. This CDR3 is CASSNGIFSGDEQYF. CDR3 coding DNA: TGTGCCAGCAGCAACGGGATATTCTCTGGGGACGAGCAGTACTTC.

This clone came up a few times. This chain joins TRBV9 and TRBJ2-1; TRBD1 matches 10 bases. V lost 7 bases and J lost 4; bases outside the gene matches: 8. CDR1 is SGDLS, CDR2 YYNGEE, per germline. The CDR3 runs 15 residues. CDR3 in DNA: TGTGCCAGCGGAAAGGGGGGACAGGGGTACAATGAGCAGTTCTTC. Amino acid sequence: CASGKGGQGYNEQFF.

CDR3 DNA: TGTGCCAGCAGCTCGAGGATAGGACAGGGATGGGAGACCCAGTACTTC. Translating gives CASSSRIGQGWETQYF. The rearrangement joins TRBV7-7 to TRBJ2-5; 8 bases align to TRBD1. CDR1 and CDR2 from the germline V gene are SSHAT and FNYEAQ (reference sequence). CDR3 length: 16 amino acids. With V trimmed by 4 bases and J by 5 bases, 12 bases remained unmatched.

V and J are TRBV10-3 and TRBJ2-7, with TRBD2 matching over 9 bases. This CDR3 region has 13 residues. The junction had 4 bases not matched to a gene; V was cut back by 8 bases and J by 2 bases. Germline V gene data show CDR1 as ENHRY and CDR2 as SYGVKD. The CDR3 here is CAIAGLAPYEQYF. In DNA form, the CDR3 reads TGTGCCATCGCGGGACTAGCCCCCTACGAGCAGTACTTC.

This CDR3 reads CASSLTGTSGPQGYEQYF. CDR3 nucleotides: TGTGCCAGCAGCTTGACCGGGACTAGCGGGCCCCAGGGTTACGAGCAGTACTTC. The V and J genes are TRBV7-2 and TRBJ2-7, with 12 bases aligning to TRBD2. J lost 4 bases, V lost 3 bases, and 13 bases had no gene match. The CDR3 is 18 residues long. Germline loops: CDR1 SGHTA, CDR2 FQGNSA.

The CDR3 DNA reads TGTGCCAGCAGCCAAGGTGGGGAGCCCTATGGCTACACCTTC. Amino acid sequence: CASSQGGEPYGYTF. The chain recombines TRBV4-2 with TRBJ1-2; D remains unclear. The germline gives CDR1 LGHNA, CDR2 YNFKEQ. This CDR3 comprises 14 residues. Trimming removed 1 base from V and 4 bases from J, with 10 bases in between.

This clone was picked up one time. The V and J genes are TRBV25-1 and TRBJ1-1; D may be TRBD1 (6 bases). V was pared by 8 bases and J by 8 bases, with 21 bases between. Germline lookup yields CDR1 MGHDK and CDR2 SYGVNS. The CDR3 covers 14 residues. CDR3 amino acids: CASYDPHQGGEAFF. The CDR3 bases are TGTGCCAGCTACGACCCCCATCAAGGGGGAGAAGCTTTCTTT.

This chain's CDR3 is CASSLTKNYEQYF. The CDR3 DNA is TGTGCCAGCAGCTTAACTAAAAACTACGAGCAGTACTTC. This chain connects TRBV7-3 to TRBJ2-7; D not resolved. CDR3 size: 13 residues. CDR1 SGHTA and CDR2 FQGTGA come from the germline V gene. V shed 0 bases and J shed 3 bases, with 6 bases lying between them.